Listed below are T cell receptor beta chains from one sample, sequenced in a study of spatial heterogeneity in lung cancer. TCRdb recomputed calls from the 5' RACE reads with MiXCR, one row per CDR3 protein. The data hold some 22,000 distinct CDR3 sequences, with under 3.5% observed a single time. The input for sequencing was lung tumor tissue, taken at surgery. These TCRs come from a male donor with early-stage non-small cell lung cancer. Both conserved end residues are part of each CDR3. D genes are given only for firm matches. Clone size is given as how often the clone was seen (once, few, many) or a class if it is expanded.

cdr3_aa cdr3_nt j_call clone_size v_call d_call
CASSYLFGSSYEQYF TGTGCCAGCAGTTACTTGTTTGGGAGCTCCTACGAGCAGTACTTC TRBJ2-7 many TRBV6-5 -
CASSFWGNEQYF TGTGCCAGCAGTTTCTGGGGGAACGAGCAGTACTTC TRBJ2-7 many TRBV28 -
CASSIGRGQETQYF TGTGCCAGCAGCATAGGACGGGGCCAAGAGACCCAGTACTTC TRBJ2-5 medium-sized TRBV7-8 -
CASNRIRNQPQHF TGTGCCAGCAATCGAATTCGTAATCAGCCCCAGCATTTT TRBJ1-5 many TRBV6-4 -
CASSQGTLSGPEETQYF TGTGCCAGCAGTCAAGGCACCTTAAGCGGGCCGGAAGAGACCCAGTACTTC TRBJ2-5 many TRBV27 -
CSVDKAGPPSYEQYF TGCAGCGTTGATAAAGCGGGGCCTCCCTCCTACGAGCAGTACTTC TRBJ2-7 many TRBV29-1 TRBD2
CSARGELAGFDEQYF TGCAGTGCTAGAGGTGAACTAGCGGGATTCGACGAGCAGTACTTC TRBJ2-7 many TRBV20-1 TRBD2
CASSSLWTANYGYTF TGTGCCAGCAGCTCCCTCTGGACCGCCAACTATGGCTACACCTTC TRBJ1-2 many TRBV7-2 -
CASSAGQGSGQPQHF TGTGCCAGCAGCGCGGGACAGGGTTCGGGTCAGCCCCAGCATTTT TRBJ1-5 many TRBV9 TRBD1
CASSLAGVSSDTQYF TGTGCCAGCAGCTTAGCCGGGGTTTCGTCAGATACGCAGTATTTT TRBJ2-3 many TRBV11-2 -
CASSSGARGNTIYF TGTGCCAGCAGCTCCGGGGCGAGGGGAAACACCATATATTTT TRBJ1-3 many TRBV7-2 -
CASSPMRGRDTEAFF TGTGCCAGCAGCCCGATGAGGGGTAGGGACACTGAAGCTTTCTTT TRBJ1-1 many TRBV6-5 -
CSVLNYGYTF TGCAGCGTTTTAAACTATGGCTACACCTTC TRBJ1-2 many TRBV29-1 -
CAITNSTRTDTQYF TGTGCCATCACGAATAGCACTCGCACAGATACGCAGTATTTT TRBJ2-3 many TRBV10-3 -
CASSLGQETQYF TGTGCCAGCAGTTTAGGGCAAGAGACCCAGTACTTC TRBJ2-5 many TRBV28 -
CASSLKGGNQPQHF TGTGCCAGCAGCTTAAAAGGGGGCAATCAGCCCCAGCATTTT TRBJ1-5 many TRBV7-2 -
CASLWTADSNQPQHF TGTGCCAGTTTATGGACGGCCGATAGCAATCAGCCCCAGCATTTT TRBJ1-5 medium-sized TRBV6-1 -
CASSYQRGRNTEAFF TGTGCCAGCAGCTATCAGAGGGGACGTAACACTGAAGCTTTCTTT TRBJ1-1 many TRBV5-5 -
CASSLNAARQPQHF TGTGCCAGCAGCCTCAATGCGGCTAGACAGCCCCAGCATTTT TRBJ1-5 many TRBV6-5 -
CSARDQREGQETQYF TGCAGTGCTAGGGACCAGCGGGAGGGACAAGAGACCCAGTACTTC TRBJ2-5 many TRBV20-1 TRBD2
CASSPRTGVETQYF TGTGCCAGCAGCCCCCGGACAGGGGTTGAGACCCAGTACTTC TRBJ2-5 many TRBV3-1 TRBD1
CASSLEPGGSGNEQFF TGCGCCAGCAGCTTGGAGCCGGGAGGTTCGGGCAATGAGCAGTTCTTC TRBJ2-1 many TRBV5-1 TRBD2
CASSPLSQAGGNEQFF TGTGCCAGCAGCCCCTTGTCTCAAGCGGGAGGTAATGAGCAGTTCTTC TRBJ2-1 many TRBV11-3 TRBD2
CSARYRVDEKLFF TGCAGTGCTAGATACAGGGTTGATGAAAAACTGTTTTTT TRBJ1-4 many TRBV20-1 -
CASSLDPTGQGEQFF TGTGCCAGCTCACTTGACCCGACAGGGCAGGGTGAGCAGTTCTTC TRBJ2-1 many TRBV18 TRBD1
CAWGGGSARETQYF TGTGCCTGGGGAGGGGGCTCGGCGCGAGAGACCCAGTACTTC TRBJ2-5 few TRBV30 -
CAISESSGDQETQYF TGTGCCATCAGTGAGTCGAGCGGGGACCAAGAGACCCAGTACTTC TRBJ2-5 many TRBV10-3 TRBD2
CASSRDRATEKLFF TGCGCCAGCAGCCGGGACAGGGCCACTGAAAAACTGTTTTTT TRBJ1-4 many TRBV4-1 TRBD1
CASSLSVVAGETQYF TGTGCCAGCAGCTTATCCGTGGTGGCAGGGGAGACCCAGTACTTC TRBJ2-5 many TRBV7-9 -
CASSGLAGAFSYEQYF TGTGCCAGCAGTGGACTAGCGGGCGCATTCTCCTACGAGCAGTACTTC TRBJ2-7 many TRBV11-1 TRBD2
CASSLAGDNEQFF TGCGCCAGCAGCTTGGCGGGAGACAATGAGCAGTTCTTC TRBJ2-1 many TRBV5-1 -
CSAPGLAGIADTQYF TGCAGTGCTCCGGGACTAGCGGGTATTGCAGATACGCAGTATTTT TRBJ2-3 many TRBV20-1 TRBD2
CASSQLGNTDTQYF TGCGCCAGCAGCCAATTGGGCAACACAGATACGCAGTATTTT TRBJ2-3 many TRBV4-3 -
CASSLEGTGGADTQYF TGTGCCAGCAGCTTGGAAGGGACAGGGGGCGCAGATACGCAGTATTTT TRBJ2-3 many TRBV5-5 TRBD1
CASSPAGANVLTF TGTGCCAGCAGCCCGGCTGGGGCCAACGTCCTGACTTTC TRBJ2-6 many TRBV7-9 -
CAVSKTGVGTDTQYF TGTGCCGTTTCGAAGACGGGAGTCGGCACAGATACGCAGTATTTT TRBJ2-3 many TRBV12-3/TRBV12-4 -
CASSLGSSGNTIYF TGTGCCAGCAGCCTCGGCAGCTCTGGAAACACCATATATTTT TRBJ1-3 many TRBV7-2 -
CATSLGSFQPQHF TGTGCCACCAGTCTAGGGTCCTTTCAGCCCCAGCATTTT TRBJ1-5 many TRBV24-1 -
CASSSEWTGGHEQYF TGCGCCAGCAGCTCGGAATGGACAGGGGGCCACGAGCAGTACTTC TRBJ2-7 medium-sized TRBV5-1 TRBD1
CSHPGTANTGELFF TGCAGCCATCCCGGGACAGCGAACACCGGGGAGCTGTTTTTT TRBJ2-2 medium-sized TRBV29-1 TRBD1
CASSVASGSTGELFF TGTGCCAGCAGCGTAGCTAGCGGGAGCACCGGGGAGCTGTTTTTT TRBJ2-2 many TRBV9 TRBD2
CASSPSTDTQYF TGTGCCAGCAGTCCTAGCACAGATACGCAGTATTTT TRBJ2-3 medium-sized TRBV7-2 -
CASSGEEQGHQPQHF TGTGCCAGCTCGGGCGAGGAACAGGGGCATCAGCCCCAGCATTTT TRBJ1-5 many TRBV2 TRBD1
CASSLVGTGFGNEQFF TGTGCCAGCAGCTTAGTGGGGACAGGGTTTGGGAATGAGCAGTTCTTC TRBJ2-1 many TRBV11-3 TRBD1
CSARLGYNEQFF TGCAGTGCTAGGCTGGGGTACAATGAGCAGTTCTTC TRBJ2-1 many TRBV20-1 -
CASSQSLAGVNEQYF TGTGCCAGCAGCCAATCACTAGCGGGAGTGAACGAGCAGTACTTC TRBJ2-7 many TRBV3-1 TRBD2
CASSGSGRNSYNEQFF TGTGCCAGCAGTGGAAGCGGGAGGAACTCCTACAATGAGCAGTTCTTC TRBJ2-1 many TRBV25-1 TRBD2
CASSSPTSGSHNEQFF TGTGCCAGCAGTTCCCCGACTAGCGGGTCCCACAATGAGCAGTTCTTC TRBJ2-1 many TRBV28 TRBD2
CASSRDRISYGYTF TGCGCCAGCTCCCGGGACAGGATTTCCTATGGCTACACCTTC TRBJ1-2 many TRBV5-1 TRBD1
CASSLDIGTSTDTQYF TGTGCCAGCAGCTTAGATATCGGGACGAGCACAGATACGCAGTATTTT TRBJ2-3 many TRBV7-9 -
CSVKPGSGGDTIYF TGCAGCGTGAAACCGGGTTCCGGAGGAGACACCATATATTTT TRBJ1-3 many TRBV29-1 -
CASSSTVGIAGGHEQYF TGTGCCAGCAGCTCTACGGTTGGAATAGCGGGAGGCCACGAGCAGTACTTC TRBJ2-7 many TRBV7-9 TRBD2
CASSLRSSGMGMDTQYF TGTGCCAGCAGCTTACGCTCTAGCGGGATGGGTATGGATACGCAGTATTTT TRBJ2-3 many TRBV11-3 TRBD2